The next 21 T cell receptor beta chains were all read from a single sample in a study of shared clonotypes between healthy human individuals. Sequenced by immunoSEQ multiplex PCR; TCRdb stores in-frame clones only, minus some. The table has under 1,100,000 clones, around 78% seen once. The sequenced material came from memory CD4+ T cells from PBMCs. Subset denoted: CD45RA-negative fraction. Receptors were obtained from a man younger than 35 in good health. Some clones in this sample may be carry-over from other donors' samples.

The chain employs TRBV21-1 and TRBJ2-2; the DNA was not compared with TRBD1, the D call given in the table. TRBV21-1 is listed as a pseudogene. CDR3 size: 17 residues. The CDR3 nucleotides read TGTGCCAGCGCACATTACAGGGGCCATGGCGACACCGGGGAGCTGTTTTTT. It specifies CASAHYRGHGDTGELFF.

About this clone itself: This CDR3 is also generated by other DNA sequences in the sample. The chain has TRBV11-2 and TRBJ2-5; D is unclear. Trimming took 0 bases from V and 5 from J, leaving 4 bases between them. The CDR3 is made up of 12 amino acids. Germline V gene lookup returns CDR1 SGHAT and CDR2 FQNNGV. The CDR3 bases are TGTGCCAGCAGCTTAGAATCGGAGACCCAGTACTTC. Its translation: CASSLESETQYF.

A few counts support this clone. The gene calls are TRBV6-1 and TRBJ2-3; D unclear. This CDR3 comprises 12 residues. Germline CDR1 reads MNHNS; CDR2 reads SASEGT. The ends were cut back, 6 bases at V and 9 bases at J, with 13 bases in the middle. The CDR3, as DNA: TGTGCCAGCAGACCCGACATTACCACGCAGTATTTT. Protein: CASRPDITTQYF.

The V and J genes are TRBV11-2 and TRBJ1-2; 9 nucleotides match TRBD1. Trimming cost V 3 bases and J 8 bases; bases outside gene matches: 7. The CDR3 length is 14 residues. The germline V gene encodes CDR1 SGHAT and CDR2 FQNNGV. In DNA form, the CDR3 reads TGTGCCAGCAGCTTCCTACAGGGGGCGCGGGGCTACACCTTC. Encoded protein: CASSFLQGARGYTF.

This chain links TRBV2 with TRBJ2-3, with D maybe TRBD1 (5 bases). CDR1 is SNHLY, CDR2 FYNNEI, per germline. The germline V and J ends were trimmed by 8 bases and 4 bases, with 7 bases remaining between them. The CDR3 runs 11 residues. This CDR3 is CASGAADTQYF. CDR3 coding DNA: TGTGCCAGCGGGGCGGCAGATACGCAGTATTTT.

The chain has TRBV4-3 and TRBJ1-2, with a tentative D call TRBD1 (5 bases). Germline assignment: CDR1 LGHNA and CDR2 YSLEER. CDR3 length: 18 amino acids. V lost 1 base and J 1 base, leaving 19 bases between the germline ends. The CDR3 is CASSQGRASGAINYGYTF. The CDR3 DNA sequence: TGCGCCAGCAGCCAAGGGAGGGCCAGTGGGGCGATTAACTATGGCTACACCTTC.

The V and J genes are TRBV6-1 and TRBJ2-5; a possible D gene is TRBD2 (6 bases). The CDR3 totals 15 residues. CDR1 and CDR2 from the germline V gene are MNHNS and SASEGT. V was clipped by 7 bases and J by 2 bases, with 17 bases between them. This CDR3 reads CASTIGGAVQETQYF. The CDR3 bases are TGTGCCAGCACCATAGGAGGGGCTGTTCAAGAGACCCAGTACTTC.

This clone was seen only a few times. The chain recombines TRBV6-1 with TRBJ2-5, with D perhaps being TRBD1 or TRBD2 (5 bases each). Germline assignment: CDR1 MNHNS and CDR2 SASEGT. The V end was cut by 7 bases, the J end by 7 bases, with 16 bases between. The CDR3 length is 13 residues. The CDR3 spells CASTLTGGGTQYF. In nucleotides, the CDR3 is TGTGCCAGCACTCTTACGGGTGGGGGGACCCAGTACTTC.

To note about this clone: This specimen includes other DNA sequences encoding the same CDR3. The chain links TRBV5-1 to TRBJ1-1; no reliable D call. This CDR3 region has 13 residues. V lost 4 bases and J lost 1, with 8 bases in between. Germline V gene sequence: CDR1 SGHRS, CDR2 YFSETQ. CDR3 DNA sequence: TGCGCCAGCAGCCTGTCCCAGAACACTGAAGCTTTCTTT. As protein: CASSLSQNTEAFF.

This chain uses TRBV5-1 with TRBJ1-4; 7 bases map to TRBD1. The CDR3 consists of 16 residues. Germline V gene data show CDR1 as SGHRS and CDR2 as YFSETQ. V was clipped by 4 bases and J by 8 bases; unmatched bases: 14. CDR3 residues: CASSQTGSRRIEKLFF. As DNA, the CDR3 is TGCGCCAGCAGCCAGACAGGGTCGAGGAGGATAGAAAAACTGTTTTTT. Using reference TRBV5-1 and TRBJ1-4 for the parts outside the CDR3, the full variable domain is KAGVTQTPRYLIKTRGQQVTLSCSPISGHRSVSWYQQTPGQGLQFLFEYFSETQRNKGNFPGRFSGRQFSNSRSEMNVSTLELGDSALYLCASSQTGSRRIEKLFFGSGTQLSVL.

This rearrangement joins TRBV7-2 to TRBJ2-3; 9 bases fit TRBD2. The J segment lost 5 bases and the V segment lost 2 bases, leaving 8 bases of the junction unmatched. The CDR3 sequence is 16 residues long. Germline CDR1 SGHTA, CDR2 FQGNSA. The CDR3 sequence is CASSLSSGKGLDTQYF. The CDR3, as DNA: TGTGCCAGCAGCTTATCTAGCGGGAAGGGTCTAGATACGCAGTATTTT.

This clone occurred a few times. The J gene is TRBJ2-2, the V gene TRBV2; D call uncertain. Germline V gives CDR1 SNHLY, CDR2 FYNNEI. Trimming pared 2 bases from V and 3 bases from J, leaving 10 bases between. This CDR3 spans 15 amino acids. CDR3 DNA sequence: TGTGCCAGCAGTGAAAACACGGGTCACACCGGGGAGCTGTTTTTT. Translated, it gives CASSENTGHTGELFF.

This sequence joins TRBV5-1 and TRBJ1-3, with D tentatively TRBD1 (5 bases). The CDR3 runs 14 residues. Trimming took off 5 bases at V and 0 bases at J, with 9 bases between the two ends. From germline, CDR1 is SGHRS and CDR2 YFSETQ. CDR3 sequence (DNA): TGCGCCAGCAGAGGGGTCTACTCTGGAAACACCATATATTTT. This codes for CASRGVYSGNTIYF.

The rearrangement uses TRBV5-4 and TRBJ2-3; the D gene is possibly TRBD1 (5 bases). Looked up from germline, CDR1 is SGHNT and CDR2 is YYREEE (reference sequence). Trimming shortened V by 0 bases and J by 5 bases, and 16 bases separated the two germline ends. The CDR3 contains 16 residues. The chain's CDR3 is CASSLAGSGYRDTQYF. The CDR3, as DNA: TGTGCCAGCAGCTTGGCCGGCTCAGGGTATCGAGATACGCAGTATTTT.

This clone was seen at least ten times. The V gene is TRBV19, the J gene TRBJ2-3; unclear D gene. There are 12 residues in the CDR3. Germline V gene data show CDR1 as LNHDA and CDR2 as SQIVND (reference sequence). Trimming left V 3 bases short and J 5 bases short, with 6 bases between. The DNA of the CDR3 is TGTGCCAGTAGTATGCGAGTAGATACGCAGTATTTT. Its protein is CASSMRVDTQYF.

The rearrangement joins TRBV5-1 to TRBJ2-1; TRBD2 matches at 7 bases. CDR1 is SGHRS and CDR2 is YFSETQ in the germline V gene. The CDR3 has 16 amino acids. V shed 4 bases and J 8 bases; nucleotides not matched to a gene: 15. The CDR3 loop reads CASSPREGAEEDEQFF. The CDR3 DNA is TGCGCCAGCAGCCCAAGGGAGGGAGCGGAGGAGGATGAGCAGTTCTTC.

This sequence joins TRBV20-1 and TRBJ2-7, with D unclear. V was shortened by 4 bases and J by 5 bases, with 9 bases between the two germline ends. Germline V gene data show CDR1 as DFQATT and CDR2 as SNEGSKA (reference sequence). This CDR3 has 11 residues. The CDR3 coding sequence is TGCAGTGCTACTTTAGTGGACGAGCAGTACTTC. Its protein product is CSATLVDEQYF.

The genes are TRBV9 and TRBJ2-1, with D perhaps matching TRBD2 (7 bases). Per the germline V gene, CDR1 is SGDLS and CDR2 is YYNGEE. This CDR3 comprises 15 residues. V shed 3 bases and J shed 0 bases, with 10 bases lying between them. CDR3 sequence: CASSEGGDSYNEQFF. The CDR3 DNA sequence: TGTGCCAGCAGCGAAGGGGGGGACTCCTACAATGAGCAGTTCTTC.

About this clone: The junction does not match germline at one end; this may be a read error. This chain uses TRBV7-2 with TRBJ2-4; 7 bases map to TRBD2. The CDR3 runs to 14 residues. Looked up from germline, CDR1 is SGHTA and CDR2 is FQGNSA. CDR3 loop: CASSLGLAQNIQYF. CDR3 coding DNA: TGTGCCAGCAGCTTAGGACTAGCCCAAAACATTCAGTACTTC.

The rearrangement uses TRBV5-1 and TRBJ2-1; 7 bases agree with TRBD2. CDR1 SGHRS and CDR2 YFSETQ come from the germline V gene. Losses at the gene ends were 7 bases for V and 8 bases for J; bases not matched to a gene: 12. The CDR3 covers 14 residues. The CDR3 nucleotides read TGCGCCAGCCGGATAGCGGGTCAAAGCCATGAGCAGTTCTTC. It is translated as CASRIAGQSHEQFF.

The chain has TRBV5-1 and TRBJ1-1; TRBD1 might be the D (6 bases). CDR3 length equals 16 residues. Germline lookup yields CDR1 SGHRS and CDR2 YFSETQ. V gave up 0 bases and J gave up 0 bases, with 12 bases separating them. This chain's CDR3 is CASSLGRGAMNTEAFF. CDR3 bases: TGCGCCAGCAGCTTGGGAAGGGGGGCCATGAACACTGAAGCTTTCTTT.